These 16 T cell receptor beta chains were sequenced from one sample in a study of OX40 agonist ivuxolimab in advanced cancers. Generated by immunoSEQ multiplex PCR, the TCRdb table keeps only in-frame clones and is missing some. Here the sample spans almost 85,000 clones, 70% to 90% being singletons. The sample consisted of CD4+ or CD8+ T cells sorted from blood, taken in a trial of the OX40 agonist ivuxolimab. These receptors were collected from an adult with an advanced solid tumor such as melanoma, head and neck, liver or kidney cancer.

This clone appeared once. The rearrangement joins TRBV18 to TRBJ1-2; a weak D match, TRBD1 (6 bases). V lost 3 bases and J 2 bases, leaving 13 bases between the germline ends. Germline V gives CDR1 KGHSH, CDR2 LQKENI. This CDR3 region has 15 residues. The CDR3 reads CASSPSTGKNYGYTF. The CDR3 DNA reads TGTGCCAGCTCACCTTCAACAGGGAAGAACTATGGCTACACCTTC.

The rearrangement uses TRBV6-6 and TRBJ2-5; D is unresolved. The ends were cut back, 6 bases at V and 5 bases at J, with 10 bases in the middle. CDR1 and CDR2 from the germline V gene are MNHNY and SVGAGI (reference sequence). The CDR3 sequence is 12 residues long. The CDR3 DNA reads TGTGCCAGCAGCCCCTTTAGGGAGACCCAGTACTTC. Translation gives CASSPFRETQYF.

This chain joins TRBV2 and TRBJ1-2; TRBD1 agrees at 8 bases. This CDR3 contains 13 residues. Germline V CDR1 and CDR2: SNHLY, FYNNEI. V lost 5 bases, J lost 4 bases, and 3 bases stayed unmatched. CDR3 nucleotide sequence: TGTGCCAGCAGTATGGACAGGGCCTATGGCTACACCTTC. This sequence encodes CASSMDRAYGYTF. Together with reference TRBV2 and TRBJ1-2, the CDR3 gives the full variable domain: EPEVTQTPSHQVTQMGQEVILRCVPISNHLYFYWYRQILGQKVEFLVSFYNNEISEKSEIFDDQFSVERPDGSNFTLKIRSTKLEDSAMYFCASSMDRAYGYTFGSGTRLTVV.

The chain uses TRBV4-2 and TRBJ2-1, with 8 bases matching TRBD1. Germline CDR1 LGHNA, CDR2 YNFKEQ. V lost 2 bases to trimming and J lost 4 bases; unmatched junction nucleotides: 7. The CDR3 loop spans 16 amino acids. The CDR3 sequence is CASSQSVQGVYNEQFF. The CDR3 DNA reads TGTGCCAGCAGCCAATCGGTACAGGGGGTATACAATGAGCAGTTCTTC.

This clone is medium-sized (0.01 to 0.1%) in the sample. CDR3 region: CASSLVQAEQYF. In DNA form, the CDR3 reads TGTGCCAGCAGCTTAGTTCAGGCAGAGCAGTACTTC. The chain has TRBV7-2 and TRBJ2-7; no clear D gene. The CDR3 length is 12 residues. V was cut by 1 base and J by 7 bases, with 8 bases left in between. Germline CDR1 is SGHTA and CDR2 is FQGNSA. Using reference TRBV7-2 and TRBJ2-7 for the parts outside the CDR3, the full variable domain is GAGVSQSPSNKVTEKGKDVELRCDPISGHTALYWYRQSLGQGLEFLIYFQGNSAPDKSGLPSDRFSAERTGGSVSTLTIQRTQQEDSAVYLCASSLVQAEQYFGPGTRLTVT.

This chain links TRBV5-8 with TRBJ2-2; maybe TRBD2 (5 bases). V was cut by 1 base and J by 7 bases, with 8 bases left in between. The CDR3 is 13 residues long. Looked up from germline, CDR1 is SGHTS and CDR2 is YDEGEE. CDR3 sequence reads: CASSLSGNGELFF. The CDR3 DNA is TGTGCCAGCAGCTTGTCGGGGAACGGGGAGCTGTTTTTT.

This chain uses TRBV2 with TRBJ2-7; TRBD1 aligns across 7 bases. This CDR3 contains 14 residues. The junction had 6 bases not matched to a gene; V was cut back by 5 bases and J by 2 bases. CDR1 and CDR2 (germline): SNHLY, FYNNEI. The CDR3 reads CASSYYRGAYEQYF. The CDR3 DNA reads as TGTGCCAGCAGTTATTACAGGGGCGCCTACGAGCAGTACTTC.

The rearrangement links TRBV6-5 to TRBJ2-7, with D tentatively TRBD1 (5 bases). CDR3 length: 12 amino acids. Germline lookup yields CDR1 MNHEY and CDR2 SVGAGI. Trimming stripped 5 bases from V and 6 bases from J, with 11 bases between. This CDR3 reads CASSRDRIEQYF. The CDR3 DNA reads TGTGCCAGCAGTCGCGACAGAATCGAGCAGTACTTC.

The gene calls are TRBV11-3 and TRBJ1-3, with D hard to call. V lost 6 bases to trimming and J lost 4 bases, with 13 bases between them. Germline CDR1 and CDR2: SGHNT and YENEEA. This CDR3 contains 14 residues. The CDR3 here is CASRLDALGNTIYF. The CDR3 DNA reads TGTGCCAGCAGACTAGATGCTCTGGGAAACACCATATATTTT.

Written as DNA, the CDR3 is TGTGCCAGCAGCTTCCAAGCGGGACGACGCTCCTACGAGCAGTACTTC. It is translated as CASSFQAGRRSYEQYF. V is TRBV7-2 and J is TRBJ2-7; 7 bases are shared with TRBD2. Germline CDR1 and CDR2: SGHTA and FQGNSA. The CDR3 runs to 16 residues. The J segment lost 0 bases and the V segment lost 3 bases, leaving 8 bases of the junction unmatched.

The rearrangement links TRBV5-1 to TRBJ2-5; tentatively, D is TRBD1 or TRBD2 (5 bases each). Between the trimmed V and J ends, which lost 0 bases and 5 bases, there was a span of 11 bases. The germline CDR1 and CDR2 sequences are SGHRS and YFSETQ. The CDR3 runs 14 residues. The CDR3 nucleotides read TGCGCCAGCAGCTTGGACGGGGCGCTTGAGACCCAGTACTTC. Translating gives CASSLDGALETQYF. Looking up the rest from reference TRBV5-1 and TRBJ2-5 gives the full variable domain: KAGVTQTPRYLIKTRGQQVTLSCSPISGHRSVSWYQQTPGQGLQFLFEYFSETQRNKGNFPGRFSGRQFSNSRSEMNVSTLELGDSALYLCASSLDGALETQYFGPGTRLLVL.

The chain combines TRBV7-3 with TRBJ2-3; tentatively, D is TRBD2 (6 bases). CDR3 length equals 15 residues. V was clipped by 5 bases and J by 8 bases, with 20 bases between them. Germline V lookup: CDR1 SGHTA, CDR2 FQGTGA. The CDR3 reads CASSPGSIFGGTQYF. CDR3 nucleotides: TGTGCCAGCAGCCCAGGGTCGATTTTCGGGGGTACGCAGTATTTT.

This clone showed up just a few times. This sequence joins TRBV4-2 and TRBJ2-3; TRBD2 matches 10 bases. This CDR3 spans 19 amino acids. Germline lookup yields CDR1 LGHNA and CDR2 YNFKEQ. Trimming at V came to 0 bases and at J to 2 bases, leaving 11 bases not matched to a gene. The CDR3 reads CASSQEKRGGRGTTDTQYF. The CDR3 coding sequence is TGTGCCAGCAGCCAAGAGAAGCGGGGGGGCCGAGGGACCACAGATACGCAGTATTTT.

The chain carries TRBV2 and TRBJ2-1; 8 bases are a match to TRBD2. The germline V gene has CDR1 SNHLY and CDR2 FYNNEI. J gave up 7 bases and V 7 bases, and 9 bases lay outside the gene matches. The CDR3 covers 14 residues. Here the CDR3 reads CASNLRGLENEQFF. CDR3 bases: TGTGCCAGCAATTTACGGGGACTAGAGAATGAGCAGTTCTTC.

The chain carries TRBV7-6 and TRBJ1-2; D unresolved. The V end lost 3 bases, the J end lost 3 bases, and 17 bases lay between the germline ends. Per germline, CDR1 SGHVS and CDR2 FNYEAQ. The CDR3 extends over 16 amino acids. The CDR3 sequence: CASSFQNLRTDYGYTF. CDR3 nucleotides: TGTGCCAGCAGCTTCCAAAACCTCCGGACTGACTATGGCTACACCTTC.

J is TRBJ2-2 and V is TRBV9; maybe TRBD2 (6 bases). Between the trimmed V and J ends, which lost 5 bases and 4 bases, there was a span of 12 bases. Germline V CDR1 and CDR2: SGDLS, YYNGEE. The CDR3 covers 14 residues. The CDR3 DNA reads TGTGCCAGCAGTTGGAGCGGGCCCACCGGGGAGCTGTTTTTT. It translates to CASSWSGPTGELFF.